The 6 T cell receptor beta chains reported below all come from one sample, sequenced in a study of cytomegalovirus exposure and HLA in healthy donors. The PCR made use of 60 Vbeta and 13 Jbeta primers. Produced via immunoSEQ multiplex PCR; TCRdb's table is partial and in-frame only. Here the sample spans 190,000 or so clones, more than 80% being singletons. What was sequenced was PBMCs. The receptors derive from a boy aged 5-17 years in good health and CMV-seronegative.

This clone was seen more than once but under ten times. The chain uses TRBV9 and TRBJ2-2, with a weak D call TRBD1 (5 bases). This CDR3 comprises 15 residues. Trimming cost V 5 bases and J 4 bases, with 15 bases left between them. Germline-derived CDR1 and CDR2 are SGDLS and YYNGEE. The DNA for the CDR3 is TGTGCCAGCAGTTCCAGGGTGATAGGCACCGGGGAGCTGTTTTTT. Its protein is CASSSRVIGTGELFF. Full variable domain (missing parts from reference TRBV9 and TRBJ2-2): DSGVTQTPKHLITATGQRVTLRCSPRSGDLSVYWYQQSLDQGLQFLIQYYNGEERAKGNILERFSAQQFPDLHSELNLSSLELGDSALYFCASSSRVIGTGELFFGEGSRLTVL.

The chain has TRBV7-2 and TRBJ2-1, with 7 bases aligning to TRBD2. The V and J ends lost 5 bases and 9 bases, in that order; junction bases with no gene match: 7. Germline loops: CDR1 SGHTA, CDR2 FQGNSA. This CDR3 is 13 amino acids long. CDR3 sequence (DNA): TGTGCCAGCAGCCTCAATTGGGGGGGTGAGCAGTTCTTC. Translation gives CASSLNWGGEQFF.

This clone was recorded once. The chain links TRBV10-3 to TRBJ2-4; TRBD1 aligns across 9 bases. Germline V gives CDR1 ENHRY, CDR2 SYGVKD. With 3 bases clipped from V and 0 bases from J, the junction kept 3 bases outside the gene matches. The CDR3 is 16 amino acids. CDR3 sequence: CAISDGDREAKNIQYF. Written as DNA, the CDR3 is TGTGCCATCAGTGACGGGGACAGGGAAGCCAAAAACATTCAGTACTTC.

This chain joins TRBV30 and TRBJ2-7, with D perhaps TRBD1 (5 bases). This CDR3 is 13 amino acids long. Germline V CDR1 and CDR2: GTSNPN, SVGIG (reference sequence). V lost 2 bases, J lost 4 bases, and 12 bases lay in between. CDR3 DNA sequence: TGTGCCTGGAGTTGGCAGGGTGGTTACGAGCAGTACTTC. Amino acid sequence: CAWSWQGGYEQYF. The whole variable domain, filled in from reference TRBV30 and TRBJ2-7, reads SQTIHQWPATLVQPVGSPLSLECTVEGTSNPNLYWYRQAAGRGLQLLFYSVGIGQISSEVPQNLSASRPQDRQFILSSKKLLLSDSGFYLCAWSWQGGYEQYFGPGTRLTVT.

The V call is TRBV7-9, the J call TRBJ2-7; 11 bases are shared with TRBD2. From germline, CDR1 is SEHNR and CDR2 FQNEAQ (reference sequence). Losses at the gene ends were 5 bases for V and 4 bases for J; bases not matched to a gene: 10. This CDR3 has 16 residues. The chain's CDR3 is CASSDSGRGSGYEQYF. Here the CDR3 DNA reads TGTGCCAGCAGCGATAGCGGGAGGGGGTCGGGATACGAGCAGTACTTC.

This clone was seen only a few times. This chain links TRBV5-1 with TRBJ2-1; 11 bases map to TRBD1. Unmatched junction bases numbered 6, after V lost 3 bases and J lost 4 bases. CDR1 and CDR2 (germline): SGHRS, YFSETQ. This CDR3 contains 16 residues. The CDR3 DNA sequence: TGCGCCAGCAGCTCGCTCCGGGACAGGGGGTACAATGAGCAGTTCTTC. Translated: CASSSLRDRGYNEQFF.